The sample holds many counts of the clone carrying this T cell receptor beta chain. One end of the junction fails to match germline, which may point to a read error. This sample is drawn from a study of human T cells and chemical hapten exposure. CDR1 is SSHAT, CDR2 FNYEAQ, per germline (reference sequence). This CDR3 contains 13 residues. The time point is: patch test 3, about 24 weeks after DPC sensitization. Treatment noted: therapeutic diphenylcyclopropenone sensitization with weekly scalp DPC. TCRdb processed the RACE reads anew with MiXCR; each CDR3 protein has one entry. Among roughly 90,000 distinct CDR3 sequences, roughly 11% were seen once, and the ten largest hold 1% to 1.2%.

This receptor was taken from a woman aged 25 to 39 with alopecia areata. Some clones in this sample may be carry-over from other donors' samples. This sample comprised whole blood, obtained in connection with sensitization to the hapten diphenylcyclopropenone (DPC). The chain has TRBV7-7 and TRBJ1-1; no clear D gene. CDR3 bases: TGTGCTAGCAGCGTTAGGGCTAACACTGAAGCTTTCTTT. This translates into CASSVRANTEAFF.